This T cell receptor beta chain appears in the sequencing data of a study of blood T cell repertoires in COVID-19. The trim removed 1 base at V and 0 bases at J, leaving 8 bases unmatched. CDR3 size: 17 residues. Per the germline V gene, CDR1 is SGHAT and CDR2 is FQNNGV. The repertoire was sequenced with immunoSEQ multiplex PCR; TCRdb's copy has only in-frame clones and lacks some. The data show fewer than 300,000 clones, approximately 81% seen once. The specimen sequenced was peripheral blood. The receptor's source is a woman aged 55-69 years with active or convalescent COVID-19. J is TRBJ2-7 and V is TRBV11-2, with 8 bases lining up with TRBD2. In DNA, the CDR3 is TGTGCCAGCAGCTTAGTGAAGCGGGGGTCGAGCTCCTACGAGCAGTACTTC. This translates into CASSLVKRGSSSYEQYF. Complete variable domain (other parts from reference TRBV11-2 and TRBJ2-7): EAGVAQSPRYKIIEKRQSVAFWCNPISGHATLYWYQQILGQGPKLLIQFQNNGVVDDSQLPKDRFSAERLKGVDSTLKIQPAKLEDSAVYLCASSLVKRGSSSYEQYFGPGTRLTVT.